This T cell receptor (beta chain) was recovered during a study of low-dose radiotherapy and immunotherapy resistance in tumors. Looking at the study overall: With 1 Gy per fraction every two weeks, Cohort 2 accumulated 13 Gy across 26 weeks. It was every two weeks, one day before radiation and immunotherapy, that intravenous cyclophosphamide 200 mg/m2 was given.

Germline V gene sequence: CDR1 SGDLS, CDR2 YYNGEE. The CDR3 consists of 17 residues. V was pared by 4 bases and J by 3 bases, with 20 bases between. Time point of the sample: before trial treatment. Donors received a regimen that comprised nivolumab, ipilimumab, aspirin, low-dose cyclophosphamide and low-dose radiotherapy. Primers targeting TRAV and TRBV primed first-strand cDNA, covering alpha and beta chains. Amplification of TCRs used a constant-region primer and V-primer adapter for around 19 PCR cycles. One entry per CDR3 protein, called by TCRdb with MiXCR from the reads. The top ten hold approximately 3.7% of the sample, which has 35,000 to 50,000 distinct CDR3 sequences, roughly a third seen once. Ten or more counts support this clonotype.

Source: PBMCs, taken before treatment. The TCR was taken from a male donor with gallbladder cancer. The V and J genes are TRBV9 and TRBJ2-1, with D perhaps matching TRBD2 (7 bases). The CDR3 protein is CASSPIGGPTNYNEQFF. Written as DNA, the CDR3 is TGTGCCAGCAGCCCAATCGGGGGGCCCACCAACTACAATGAGCAGTTCTTC.